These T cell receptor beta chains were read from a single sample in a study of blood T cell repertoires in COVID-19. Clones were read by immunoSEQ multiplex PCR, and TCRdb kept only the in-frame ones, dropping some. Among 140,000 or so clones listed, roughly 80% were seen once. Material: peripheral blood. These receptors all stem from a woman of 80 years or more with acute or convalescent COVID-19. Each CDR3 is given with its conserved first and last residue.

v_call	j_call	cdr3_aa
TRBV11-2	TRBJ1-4	CASSYRTEGNEKLFF
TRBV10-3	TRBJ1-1	CAISGDTEAFF
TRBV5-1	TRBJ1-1	CASRLQGNTEAFF
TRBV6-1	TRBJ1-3	CASSDNGPSGNTIYF
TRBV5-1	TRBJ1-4	CASSTGQGLEKLFF
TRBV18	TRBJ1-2	CASSPSGGRDGYTF
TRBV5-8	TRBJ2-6	CASGSGFLGANVLTF
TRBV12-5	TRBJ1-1	CASGSEKNTEAFF
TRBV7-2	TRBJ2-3	CASSNGAGGTLADTQYF
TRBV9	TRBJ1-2	CASSLRGVNNYGYTF
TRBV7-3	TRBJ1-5	CASSPTPGVPQHF
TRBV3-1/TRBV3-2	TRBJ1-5	CASSQGDRRWHF
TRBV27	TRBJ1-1	CASSLGHNTEAFF
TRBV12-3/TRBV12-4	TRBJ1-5	CASSFEANQPQHF
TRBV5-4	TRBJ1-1	CASSFLDRNTEAFF
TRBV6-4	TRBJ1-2	CASSPQGAEMGYGYTF
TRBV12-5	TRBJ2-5	CASGQGLVGGETQYF
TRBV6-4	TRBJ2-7	CASSRDRGDEQYF
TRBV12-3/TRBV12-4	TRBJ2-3	CASRRGGIRTQYF
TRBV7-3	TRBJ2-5	CASSFGGSRETQYF
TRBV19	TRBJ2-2	CASSISGTGAIWSGELFF
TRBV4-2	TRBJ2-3	CASSQRIIGGRGYADTQYF
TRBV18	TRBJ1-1	CASSPFGQPNTEAFF
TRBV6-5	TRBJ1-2	CASSSGETGVYGYTF
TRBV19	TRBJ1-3	CASSIGGSGNTIYF
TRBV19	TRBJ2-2	CASSPALGRAGGLKDGELFF
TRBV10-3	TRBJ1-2	CASNPGNYGYTF
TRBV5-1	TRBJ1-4	CASSLALRRSGNEKLFF
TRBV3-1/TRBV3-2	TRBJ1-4	CASRFSGEGEKLFF
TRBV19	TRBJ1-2	CASRKTGGNYGYTF
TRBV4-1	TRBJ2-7	CARSRLGTGVGEQYF
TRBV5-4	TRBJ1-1	CASSKNTGTIEAFF
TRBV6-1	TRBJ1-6	CASSGALTSYNSPLHF
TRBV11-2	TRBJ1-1	CASSLDGQYTEAFF
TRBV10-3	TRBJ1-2	CAISDGDSNYGYTF